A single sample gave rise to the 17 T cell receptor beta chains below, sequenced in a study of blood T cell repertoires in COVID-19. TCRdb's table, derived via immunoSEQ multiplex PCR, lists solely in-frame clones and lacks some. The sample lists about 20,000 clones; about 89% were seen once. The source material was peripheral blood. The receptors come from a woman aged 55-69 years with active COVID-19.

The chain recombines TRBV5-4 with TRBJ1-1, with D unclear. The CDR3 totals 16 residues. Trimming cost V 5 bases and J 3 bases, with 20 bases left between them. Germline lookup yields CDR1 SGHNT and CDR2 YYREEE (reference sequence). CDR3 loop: CASSSAWRSRDTEAFF. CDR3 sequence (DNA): TGTGCCAGCAGTTCAGCATGGAGGTCTAGGGACACTGAAGCTTTCTTT.

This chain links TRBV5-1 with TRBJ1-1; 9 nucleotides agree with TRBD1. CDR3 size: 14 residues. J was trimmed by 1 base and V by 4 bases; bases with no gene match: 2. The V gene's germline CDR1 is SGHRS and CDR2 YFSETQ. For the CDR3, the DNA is TGCGCCAGCAGCATGGGACAGGGGAACACTGAAGCTTTCTTT. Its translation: CASSMGQGNTEAFF.

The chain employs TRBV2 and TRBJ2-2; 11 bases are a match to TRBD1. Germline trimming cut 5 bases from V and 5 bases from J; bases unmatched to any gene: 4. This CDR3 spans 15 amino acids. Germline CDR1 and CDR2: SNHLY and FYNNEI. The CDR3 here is CASSRTGGGTGELFF. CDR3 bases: TGTGCCAGCAGTCGGACAGGGGGCGGAACCGGGGAGCTGTTTTTT.

The CDR3 is CASSSGGLNTEAFF. The CDR3 region has the DNA TGTGCCAGCAGCTCGGGGGGATTGAACACTGAAGCTTTCTTT. The rearrangement links TRBV6-5 to TRBJ1-1, with D possibly being TRBD1 (5 bases). Trimming took 6 bases from V and 0 from J, leaving 11 bases between them. Per the germline V gene, CDR1 is MNHEY and CDR2 is SVGAGI. This CDR3 region has 14 residues.

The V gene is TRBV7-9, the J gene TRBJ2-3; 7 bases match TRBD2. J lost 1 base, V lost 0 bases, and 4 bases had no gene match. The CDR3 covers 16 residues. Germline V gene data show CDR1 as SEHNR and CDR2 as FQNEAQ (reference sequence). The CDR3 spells CASSLATSPGTDTQYF. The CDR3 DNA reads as TGTGCCAGCAGCTTAGCGACTAGCCCCGGCACAGATACGCAGTATTTT.

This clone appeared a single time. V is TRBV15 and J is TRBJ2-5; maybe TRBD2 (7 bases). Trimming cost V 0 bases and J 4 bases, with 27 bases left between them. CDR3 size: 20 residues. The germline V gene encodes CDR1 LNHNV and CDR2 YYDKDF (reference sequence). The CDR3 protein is CATSRDMGVGGGADRETQYF. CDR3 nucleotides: TGTGCCACCAGCAGAGATATGGGTGTAGGAGGGGGGGCCGATAGAGAGACCCAGTACTTC. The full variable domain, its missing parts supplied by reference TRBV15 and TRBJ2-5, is DAMVIQNPRYQVTQFGKPVTLSCSQTLNHNVMYWYQQKSSQAPKLLFHYYDKDFNNEADTPDNFQSRRPNTSFCFLDIRSPGLGDTAMYLCATSRDMGVGGGADRETQYFGPGTRLLVL.

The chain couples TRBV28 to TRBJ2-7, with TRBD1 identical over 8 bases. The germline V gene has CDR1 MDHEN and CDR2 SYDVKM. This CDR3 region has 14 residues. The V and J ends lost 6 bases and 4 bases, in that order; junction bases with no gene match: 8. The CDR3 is CASRRGQATYEQYF. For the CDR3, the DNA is TGTGCCAGCAGACGGGGACAGGCAACGTACGAGCAGTACTTC.

The CDR3 DNA follows: TGTGCCAGCAGGCAGGACAGGGGAAACACCATATATTTT. Protein product: CASRQDRGNTIYF. This chain uses TRBV2 with TRBJ1-3; TRBD1 matches at 7 bases. The germline gives CDR1 SNHLY, CDR2 FYNNEI. Trimming took 6 bases from V and 4 from J; bases not matched to a gene: 3. The CDR3 loop spans 13 amino acids.

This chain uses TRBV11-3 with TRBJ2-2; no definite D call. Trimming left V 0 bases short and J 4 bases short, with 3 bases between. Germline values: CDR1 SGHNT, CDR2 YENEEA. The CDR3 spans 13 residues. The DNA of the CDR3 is TGTGCCAGCAGCTTAGACTTCACCGGGGAGCTGTTTTTT. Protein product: CASSLDFTGELFF.

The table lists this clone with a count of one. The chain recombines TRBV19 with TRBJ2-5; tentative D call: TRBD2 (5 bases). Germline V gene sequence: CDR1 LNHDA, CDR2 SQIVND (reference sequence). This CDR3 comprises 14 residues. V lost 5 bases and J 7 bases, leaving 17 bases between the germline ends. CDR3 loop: CASSSPDGGGTQYF. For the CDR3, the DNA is TGTGCCAGTAGTTCCCCGGACGGAGGTGGGACCCAGTACTTC. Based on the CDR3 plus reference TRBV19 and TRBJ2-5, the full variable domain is DGGITQSPKYLFRKEGQNVTLSCEQNLNHDAMYWYRQDPGQGLRLIYYSQIVNDFQKGDIAEGYSVSREKKESFPLTVTSAQKNPTAFYLCASSSPDGGGTQYFGPGTRLLVL.

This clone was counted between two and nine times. CDR3 protein: CASSDSGGANSPLHF. In DNA, the CDR3 is TGTGCCAGCAGTGACTCGGGGGGGGCCAATTCACCCCTCCACTTT. V usage is TRBV6-4 and J usage is TRBJ1-6; D may be TRBD1 (6 bases). CDR3 length: 15 residues. The V end lost 0 bases, the J end lost 7 bases, and 10 bases lay between the germline ends. CDR1 is MRHNA, CDR2 SNTAGT, per germline.

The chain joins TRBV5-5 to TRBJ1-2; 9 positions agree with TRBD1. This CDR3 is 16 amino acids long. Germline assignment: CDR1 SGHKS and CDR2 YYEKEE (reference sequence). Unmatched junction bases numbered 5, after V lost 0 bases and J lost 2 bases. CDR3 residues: CASSLGDRVVNYGYTF. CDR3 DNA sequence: TGTGCCAGCAGCTTGGGGGACAGGGTAGTCAACTATGGCTACACCTTC. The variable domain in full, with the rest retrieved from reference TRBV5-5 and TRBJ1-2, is DAGVTQSPTHLIKTRGQQVTLRCSPISGHKSVSWYQQVLGQGPQFIFQYYEKEERGRGNFPDRFSARQFPNYSSELNVNALLLGDSALYLCASSLGDRVVNYGYTFGSGTRLTVV.

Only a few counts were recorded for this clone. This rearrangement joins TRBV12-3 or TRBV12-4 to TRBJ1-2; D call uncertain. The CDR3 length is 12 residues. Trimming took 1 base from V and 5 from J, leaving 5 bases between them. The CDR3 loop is CASSLDRYGYTF. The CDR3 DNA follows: TGTGCCAGCAGTTTAGATCGTTATGGCTACACCTTC.

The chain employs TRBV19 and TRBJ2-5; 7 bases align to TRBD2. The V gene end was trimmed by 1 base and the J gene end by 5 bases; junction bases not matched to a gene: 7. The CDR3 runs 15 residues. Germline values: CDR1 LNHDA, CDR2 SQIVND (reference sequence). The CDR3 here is CASSIGEGLGETQYF. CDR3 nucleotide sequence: TGTGCCAGTAGTATAGGGGAGGGGTTGGGGGAGACCCAGTACTTC. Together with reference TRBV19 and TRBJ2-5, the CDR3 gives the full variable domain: DGGITQSPKYLFRKEGQNVTLSCEQNLNHDAMYWYRQDPGQGLRLIYYSQIVNDFQKGDIAEGYSVSREKKESFPLTVTSAQKNPTAFYLCASSIGEGLGETQYFGPGTRLLVL.

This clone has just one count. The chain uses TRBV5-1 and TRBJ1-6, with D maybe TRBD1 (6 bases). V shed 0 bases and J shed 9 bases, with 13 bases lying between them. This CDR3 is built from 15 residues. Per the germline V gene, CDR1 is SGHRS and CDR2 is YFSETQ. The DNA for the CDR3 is TGCGCCAGCAGCTTGGAACAGGGAGCACGTTCACCCCTCCACTTT. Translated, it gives CASSLEQGARSPLHF.

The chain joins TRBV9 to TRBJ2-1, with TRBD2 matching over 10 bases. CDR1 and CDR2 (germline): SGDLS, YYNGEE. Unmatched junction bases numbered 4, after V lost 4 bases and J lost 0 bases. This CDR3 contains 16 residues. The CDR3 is CASSLRTSGSYNEQFF. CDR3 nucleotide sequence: TGTGCCAGCAGCCTGAGGACTAGCGGCTCCTACAATGAGCAGTTCTTC.

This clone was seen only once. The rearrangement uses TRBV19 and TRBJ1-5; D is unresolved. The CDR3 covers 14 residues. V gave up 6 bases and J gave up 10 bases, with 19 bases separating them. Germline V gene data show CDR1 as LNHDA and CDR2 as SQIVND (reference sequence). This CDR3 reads CASSGGPTGGPQHF. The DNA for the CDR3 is TGTGCCAGTAGCGGAGGACCGACCGGCGGCCCCCAGCATTTT.